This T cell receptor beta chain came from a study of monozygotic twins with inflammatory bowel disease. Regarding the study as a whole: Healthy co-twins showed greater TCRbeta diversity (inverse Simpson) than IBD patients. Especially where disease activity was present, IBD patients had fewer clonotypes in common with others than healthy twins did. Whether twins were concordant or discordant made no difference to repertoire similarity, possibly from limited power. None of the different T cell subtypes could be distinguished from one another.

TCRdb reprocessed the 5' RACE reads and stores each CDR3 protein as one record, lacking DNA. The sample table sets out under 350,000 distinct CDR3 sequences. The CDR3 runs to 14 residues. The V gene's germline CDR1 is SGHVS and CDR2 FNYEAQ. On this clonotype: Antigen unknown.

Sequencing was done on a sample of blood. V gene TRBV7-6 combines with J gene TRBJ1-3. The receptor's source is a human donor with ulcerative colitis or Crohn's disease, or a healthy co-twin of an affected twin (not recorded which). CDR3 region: CASSLAPTGNTIYF. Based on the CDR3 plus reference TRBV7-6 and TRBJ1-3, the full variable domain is GAGVSQSPRYKVTKRGQDVALRCDPISGHVSLYWYRQALGQGPEFLTYFNYEAQQDKSGLPNDRFSAERPEGSISTLTIQRTEQRDSAMYRCASSLAPTGNTIYFGEGSWLTVV.